This T cell receptor (beta chain) comes out of a study of lymphopenia after photon versus proton radiotherapy. Germline V gene data show CDR1 as SGHAT and CDR2 as FQNNGV. V shed 4 bases and J shed 3 bases, with 12 bases lying between them. This CDR3 has 15 residues. TCRdb keeps only in-frame clones here, not all; method: immunoSEQ multiplex PCR. The sample has 15,000 to 20,000 clones, around 80% seen once. With regard to this clone: As yet, its antigen is unknown.

General study results and limits: Under photons, naive T cells and diversity fell while effector/memory populations rose. Survival link was tested only in deceased patients; proton benefit remains a possibility.

V is TRBV11-2 and J is TRBJ2-2; D gene uncertain. This TCR was sampled from a man in his 70s with pancreatic cancer. The sample was peripheral blood, taken from a patient treated with proton-based radiotherapy. CDR3 residues: CASSSGPSHTGELFF. CDR3 sequence (DNA): TGTGCCAGCAGCTCTGGACCGTCTCACACCGGGGAGCTGTTTTTT.